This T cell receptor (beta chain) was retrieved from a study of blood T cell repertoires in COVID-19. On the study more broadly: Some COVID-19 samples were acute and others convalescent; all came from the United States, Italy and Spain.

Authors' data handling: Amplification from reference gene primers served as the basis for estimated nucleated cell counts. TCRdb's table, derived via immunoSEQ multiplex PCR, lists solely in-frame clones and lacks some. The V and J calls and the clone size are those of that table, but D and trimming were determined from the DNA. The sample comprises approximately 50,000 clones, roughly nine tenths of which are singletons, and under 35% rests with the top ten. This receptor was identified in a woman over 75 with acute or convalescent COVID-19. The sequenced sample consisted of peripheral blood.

Written as DNA, the CDR3 is TGTGCCAGCTCACTACTGGACTATACGATACCAAATACGCAGTATTTT. Residues: CASSLLDYTIPNTQYF. This chain uses TRBV18 with TRBJ2-3; possible D gene TRBD2, 6 bases. The CDR3 has 16 amino acids. V lost 4 bases and J 7 bases, leaving 21 bases between the germline ends. Germline lookup yields CDR1 KGHSH and CDR2 LQKENI.